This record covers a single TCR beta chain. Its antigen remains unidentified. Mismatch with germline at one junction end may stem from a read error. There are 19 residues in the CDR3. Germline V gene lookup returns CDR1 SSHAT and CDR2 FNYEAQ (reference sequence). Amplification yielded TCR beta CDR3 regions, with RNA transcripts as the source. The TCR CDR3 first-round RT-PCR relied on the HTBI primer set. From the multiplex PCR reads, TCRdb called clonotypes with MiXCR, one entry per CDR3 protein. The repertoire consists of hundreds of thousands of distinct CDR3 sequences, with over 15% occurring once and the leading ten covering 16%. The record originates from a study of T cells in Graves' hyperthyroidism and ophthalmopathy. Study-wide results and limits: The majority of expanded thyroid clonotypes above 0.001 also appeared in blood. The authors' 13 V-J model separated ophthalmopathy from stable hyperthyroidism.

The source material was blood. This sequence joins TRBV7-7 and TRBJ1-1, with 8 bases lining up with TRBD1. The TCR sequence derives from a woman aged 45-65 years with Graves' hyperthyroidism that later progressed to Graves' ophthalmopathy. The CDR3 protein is CASSLRKVTRTGRNTEAFF. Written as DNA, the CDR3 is TGTGCTAGCAGCTTAAGGAAAGTAACTCGGACAGGGCGGAACACTGAAGCTTTCTTT.